Presented here are 24 T cell receptor beta chains from one specimen sequenced in a study of response to subunit inactivated influenza vaccine. TCRdb recomputed calls from the RT-PCR reads with MiXCR, one row per CDR3 protein. In the table there are about 530,000 distinct CDR3 sequences, approximately 13% of which are singletons. The starting material was PBMCs from blood, obtained about 40 days after vaccination. The receptors come from a man in his fifties or sixties who received an inactivated influenza vaccine.

This clonotype has a handful of counts. CDR3 loop: CATSIAPGQKETQYF. CDR3 coding DNA: TGTGCCACCAGCATCGCCCCGGGACAGAAAGAGACCCAGTACTTC. This chain uses TRBV15 with TRBJ2-5; 7 bases match TRBD1. CDR3 length equals 15 residues. Trimming took 4 bases from V and 3 from J; bases not matched to a gene: 8. Germline CDR1 LNHNV, CDR2 YYDKDF (reference sequence).

This clonotype came up many times. The chain joins TRBV5-1 to TRBJ2-2; TRBD1 matches at 8 bases. CDR1 is SGHRS, CDR2 YFSETQ, per germline. This CDR3 has 17 amino acids. V shed 4 bases, J shed 4 bases, and the junction held 12 bases outside the gene matches. The CDR3 DNA is TGCGCCAGCAGCCCCATACCGGGACAGGCCGGCACCGGGGAGCTGTTTTTT. It yields the protein CASSPIPGQAGTGELFF.

This clonotype was observed a handful of times. This rearrangement joins TRBV20-1 to TRBJ1-2, with D perhaps TRBD1 (6 bases). The ends were cut back, 0 bases at V and 5 bases at J, with 13 bases in the middle. The CDR3 is made up of 14 amino acids. Germline assignment: CDR1 DFQATT and CDR2 SNEGSKA (reference sequence). The CDR3: CSARDTAGEYGYTF. The CDR3 DNA reads as TGCAGTGCTAGAGATACGGCAGGGGAGTATGGCTACACCTTC.

The V gene is TRBV7-9, the J gene TRBJ2-4; the D call may be TRBD1 or TRBD2 (5 bases each). V was clipped by 1 base and J by 9 bases, with 16 bases between them. The CDR3 length is 15 residues. Germline values: CDR1 SEHNR, CDR2 FQNEAQ (reference sequence). The DNA for the CDR3 is TGTGCCAGCAGCTTAGTCACGGGCCGGGGCGGCATTCAGTACTTC. Protein: CASSLVTGRGGIQYF.

The sample holds one count of this clonotype. The V gene is TRBV20-1, the J gene TRBJ2-1; TRBD2 matches 9 bases. CDR1 is DFQATT, CDR2 SNEGSKA, per germline (reference sequence). This CDR3 contains 15 residues. With V trimmed by 5 bases and J by 0 bases, 5 bases remained unmatched. The CDR3 spells CSARYSGSSYNEQFF. In DNA, the CDR3 is TGCAGTGCTCGATATAGCGGGAGCTCCTACAATGAGCAGTTCTTC.

The V call is TRBV3-1, the J call TRBJ2-2; TRBD1 aligns across 7 bases. The V and J ends lost 4 bases and 2 bases, in that order; junction bases with no gene match: 4. The germline V gene encodes CDR1 LGHDT and CDR2 YNNKEL (reference sequence). The CDR3 has 15 amino acids. The CDR3 here is CASSPNRGNTGELFF. CDR3 in DNA: TGTGCCAGCAGCCCCAACAGGGGTAACACCGGGGAGCTGTTTTTT.

This clonotype was picked up a small number of times. J is TRBJ2-1 and V is TRBV20-1; D is possibly TRBD2 (6 bases). CDR1 is DFQATT, CDR2 SNEGSKA, per germline (reference sequence). Between the trimmed V and J ends, which lost 6 bases and 10 bases, there was a span of 16 bases. The CDR3 is 12 residues long. This CDR3 is CSAGELRGEQFF. The CDR3 nucleotides read TGCAGTGCGGGGGAACTACGGGGGGAGCAGTTCTTC.

This clonotype was recorded at least ten times. The genes are TRBV29-1 and TRBJ2-1; D call uncertain. Germline lookup yields CDR1 SQVTM and CDR2 ANQGSEA. The V end lost 5 bases, the J end lost 7 bases, and 9 bases lay between the germline ends. The CDR3 loop spans 11 amino acids. CDR3 region: CSVPDPNEQFF. The CDR3 nucleotides are TGCAGCGTTCCCGATCCTAATGAGCAGTTCTTC.

This clonotype has only a few counts. The chain uses TRBV5-1 and TRBJ2-1; unclear D gene. CDR3 size: 12 residues. The germline V and J ends were trimmed by 2 bases and 10 bases, with 10 bases remaining between them. Germline assignment: CDR1 SGHRS and CDR2 YFSETQ. CDR3 sequence reads: CASSFESVEQFF. Written as DNA, the CDR3 is TGCGCCAGCAGCTTTGAGTCCGTCGAGCAGTTCTTC.

This clonotype was picked up a small number of times. The rearrangement joins TRBV20-1 to TRBJ2-7; TRBD1 aligns across 12 bases. The CDR3 extends over 16 amino acids. Germline CDR1 DFQATT, CDR2 SNEGSKA (reference sequence). After removal of 1 base from V and 7 bases from J, the junction contained 11 bases not matched to a gene. This CDR3 reads CSARGETGTGGWEQYF. DNA of the CDR3: TGCAGTGCTAGAGGGGAGACCGGGACAGGGGGCTGGGAGCAGTACTTC.

This clonotype has a handful of counts. This chain connects TRBV2 to TRBJ2-7; 8 bases are shared with TRBD1. Germline CDR1 is SNHLY and CDR2 is FYNNEI. This CDR3 has 13 amino acids. V lost 8 bases to trimming and J lost 5 bases; unmatched junction nucleotides: 8. The CDR3 nucleotides read TGTGCCAGCGGGACAGGCGCGGCAAACGAGCAGTACTTC. Amino acids: CASGTGAANEQYF.

The chain links TRBV5-1 to TRBJ2-2; 10 bases map to TRBD1. This CDR3 is 15 amino acids long. The trim removed 5 bases at V and 5 bases at J, leaving 6 bases unmatched. CDR1 is SGHRS and CDR2 is YFSETQ in the germline V gene. CDR3 in amino acids: CASRLDRGRTGELFF. CDR3 in DNA: TGCGCCAGCAGACTAGACAGGGGGCGAACCGGGGAGCTGTTTTTT. Drawing the rest from reference TRBV5-1 and TRBJ2-2, the complete variable domain is KAGVTQTPRYLIKTRGQQVTLSCSPISGHRSVSWYQQTPGQGLQFLFEYFSETQRNKGNFPGRFSGRQFSNSRSEMNVSTLELGDSALYLCASRLDRGRTGELFFGEGSRLTVL.

On this clonotype: One end of the junction varies from germline; a read error may be responsible. The chain is built from TRBV6-6 and TRBJ1-2; D remains unclear. CDR3 length: 12 amino acids. Germline CDR1 is MNHNY and CDR2 is SVGAGI (reference sequence). The CDR3 sequence is CASSPGSYCYTF. CDR3 nucleotides: TGTGCCAGCAGCCCCGGGTCCTATTGCTACACCTTC.

J is TRBJ2-1 and V is TRBV20-1; possibly TRBD1 or TRBD2 for D (5 bases each). Germline V CDR1 and CDR2: DFQATT, SNEGSKA (reference sequence). The CDR3 contains 12 residues. V was trimmed by 0 bases and J by 13 bases, leaving 13 bases between them. The CDR3 reads CSAREAADIQFF. The CDR3 DNA reads as TGCAGTGCTAGAGAGGCAGCGGACATTCAGTTCTTC.

The chain is built from TRBV2 and TRBJ1-5; no firm D call. CDR3 length equals 11 residues. From germline, CDR1 is SNHLY and CDR2 FYNNEI. The V end was cut by 8 bases, the J end by 9 bases, with 11 bases between. Here the CDR3 reads CASEGRGPQHF. The CDR3 DNA reads TGTGCCAGCGAAGGTCGAGGGCCCCAGCATTTT.

The rearrangement uses TRBV20-1 and TRBJ1-1; 7 bases are a match to TRBD1. This CDR3 has 15 amino acids. CDR1 DFQATT and CDR2 SNEGSKA come from the germline V gene (reference sequence). V lost 1 base, J lost 4 bases, and 9 bases stayed unmatched. Written as DNA, the CDR3 is TGCAGTGCTAGAGTGAGCAGGGGGTGGGTCACTGAAGCTTTCTTT. It yields the protein CSARVSRGWVTEAFF.

This clonotype was picked up a small number of times. The rearrangement joins TRBV20-1 to TRBJ1-2; D ambiguous. This CDR3 has 14 residues. Germline V lookup: CDR1 DFQATT, CDR2 SNEGSKA (reference sequence). Trimming left V 0 bases short and J 7 bases short, with 15 bases between. The CDR3 loop is CSARDLRSSGGYTF. The CDR3 DNA follows: TGCAGTGCTAGAGATCTGAGGAGTTCCGGTGGCTACACCTTC.

This chain connects TRBV6-2 or TRBV6-3 to TRBJ2-1, with TRBD2 matching over 12 bases. V was pared by 6 bases and J by 6 bases, with 6 bases of the junction left unmatched. This CDR3 is 15 amino acids long. Per germline, CDR1 MNHEY and CDR2 SVGEGT. In nucleotides, the CDR3 is TGTGCCAGCAGACCAGGACTAGCGGGAACCAATGAGCAGTTCTTC. This sequence encodes CASRPGLAGTNEQFF.

J is TRBJ2-7 and V is TRBV10-3; tentative D call: TRBD1 (5 bases). V shed 4 bases and J shed 2 bases, with 12 bases lying between them. Looked up from germline, CDR1 is ENHRY and CDR2 is SYGVKD. The CDR3 length is 14 residues. CDR3 in amino acids: CAISGSGNPYEQYF. Written as DNA, the CDR3 is TGTGCCATCAGTGGTTCAGGGAATCCCTACGAGCAGTACTTC.

This clonotype was seen more than once but under ten times. The chain employs TRBV5-1 and TRBJ2-1; D perhaps matches TRBD2 (6 bases). The CDR3 extends over 15 amino acids. Trimming took off 3 bases at V and 1 base at J, with 11 bases between the two ends. The V gene's germline CDR1 is SGHRS and CDR2 YFSETQ. Here the CDR3 DNA reads TGCGCCAGCAGCTATGAGGGACTTTCCTACAATGAGCAGTTCTTC. Amino acid sequence: CASSYEGLSYNEQFF.

This clonotype has a count of ten or more. The chain combines TRBV20-1 with TRBJ2-2, with 8 bases aligning to TRBD2. The CDR3 runs 16 residues. V gave up 4 bases and J gave up 0 bases; unmatched junction bases: 7. Looked up from germline, CDR1 is DFQATT and CDR2 is SNEGSKA (reference sequence). The CDR3 here is CSANRGGRANTGELFF. CDR3 DNA: TGCAGTGCTAATCGGGGGGGACGTGCGAACACCGGGGAGCTGTTTTTT.

There are many counts of this clonotype. The chain couples TRBV6-2 or TRBV6-3 to TRBJ2-1; D call uncertain. The CDR3 has 14 residues. Germline CDR1 is MNHEY and CDR2 is SVGEGT. V was clipped by 3 bases and J by 6 bases, with 12 bases between them. The CDR3 nucleotides read TGTGCCAGCAGTTATCTTCTCCCGGGCAATGAGCAGTTCTTC. This sequence encodes CASSYLLPGNEQFF.

This clonotype was picked up a small number of times. The chain recombines TRBV4-3 with TRBJ1-2; possibly TRBD1 for D (6 bases). This CDR3 is 16 amino acids long. Trimming pared 0 bases from V and 2 bases from J, leaving 13 bases between. In germline, CDR1 is LGHNA, CDR2 YSLEER. CDR3 DNA sequence: TGCGCCAGCAGCCAAGAACTAGCGGGGGGCAACTATGGCTACACCTTC. Encoded protein: CASSQELAGGNYGYTF.

A few counts support this clonotype. This chain's CDR3 is CASSLTLAGGRVNEQFF. In nucleotides, the CDR3 is TGTGCCAGCAGCTTAACCTTAGCGGGAGGGCGGGTAAATGAGCAGTTCTTC. The chain employs TRBV7-2 and TRBJ2-1; 11 bases agree with TRBD2. The CDR3 has 17 residues. The V segment lost 2 bases and the J segment 7 bases; nucleotides outside the gene matches: 10. Germline-derived CDR1 and CDR2 are SGHTA and FQGNSA.